These 2 T cell receptor beta chains share one sample of origin, sequenced in a study of T cells in Graves' hyperthyroidism and ophthalmopathy. What was amplified from RNA transcripts were TCR beta CDR3 regions. When the TCR CDR3 underwent first-round RT-PCR, the HTBI primer set was used. TCRdb independently ran MiXCR on the multiplex PCR reads; one entry per CDR3 protein. Of hundreds of thousands of distinct CDR3 sequences in the sample, over 35% were seen once. Sequenced sample: blood. Receptors were obtained from a man between 18 and 29 years old with Graves' hyperthyroidism.

This clonotype was seen only a few times. The chain uses TRBV2 and TRBJ2-7; D may be TRBD2 (5 bases). The CDR3 sequence is 14 residues long. CDR1 SNHLY and CDR2 FYNNEI come from the germline V gene. Trimming pared 3 bases from V and 1 base from J, leaving 10 bases between. The CDR3 region is CASSDYRGSYEQYF. The CDR3 DNA reads TGTGCCAGCAGTGATTATCGGGGTTCCTACGAGCAGTACTTC.

A few counts support this clonotype. The chain couples TRBV3-1 to TRBJ2-5; D uncertain. V was trimmed by 0 bases and J by 7 bases, leaving 6 bases between them. The CDR3 sequence is 12 residues long. Germline V gene data show CDR1 as LGHDT and CDR2 as YNNKEL (reference sequence). CDR3 sequence: CASSQDQTTQYF. The CDR3 DNA reads TGTGCCAGCAGCCAAGATCAGACGACCCAGTACTTC.